This T cell receptor beta chain was identified during a study of T-cell reconstitution after alpha-beta-depleted transplantation in children. Study outcomes and limitations: The origin of high day-60 TCRbeta diversity in some patients lay in surviving recipient T cells and thymic progenitors. The main origin of T-cell counts and diversity one year after transplant was newly produced T cells. It was reported that alpha-beta T cells came from several hundred expanded graft clones (about two months after transplant).

A word on this clonotype: The target antigen is unknown.

Germline V gives CDR1 MNHEY, CDR2 SVGEGT. The CDR3 consists of 16 residues. V was trimmed by 2 bases and J by 0 bases, leaving 11 bases between them. TCRbeta library construction was performed incorporating unique molecular identifiers. TCRdb processed the PCR reads anew with MiXCR; each CDR3 protein has one entry. The repertoire holds approximately 20,000 distinct CDR3 sequences, with 13% as singletons. Sample: PBMCs, mostly from graft donor cells, taken 60 days after TCRalphabeta/CD19-depleted stem cell transplant. The receptor comes from a female patient younger than 10 who had a stem cell transplant for congenital amegakaryocytic thrombocytopenia, so the T cells may come from the graft donor. This chain joins TRBV6-2 or TRBV6-3 and TRBJ1-5; D is unresolved. The CDR3 bases are TGTGCCAGCAGTTACCCAGACCTGTATAGCAATCAGCCCCAGCATTTT. Encoded protein: CASSYPDLYSNQPQHF.